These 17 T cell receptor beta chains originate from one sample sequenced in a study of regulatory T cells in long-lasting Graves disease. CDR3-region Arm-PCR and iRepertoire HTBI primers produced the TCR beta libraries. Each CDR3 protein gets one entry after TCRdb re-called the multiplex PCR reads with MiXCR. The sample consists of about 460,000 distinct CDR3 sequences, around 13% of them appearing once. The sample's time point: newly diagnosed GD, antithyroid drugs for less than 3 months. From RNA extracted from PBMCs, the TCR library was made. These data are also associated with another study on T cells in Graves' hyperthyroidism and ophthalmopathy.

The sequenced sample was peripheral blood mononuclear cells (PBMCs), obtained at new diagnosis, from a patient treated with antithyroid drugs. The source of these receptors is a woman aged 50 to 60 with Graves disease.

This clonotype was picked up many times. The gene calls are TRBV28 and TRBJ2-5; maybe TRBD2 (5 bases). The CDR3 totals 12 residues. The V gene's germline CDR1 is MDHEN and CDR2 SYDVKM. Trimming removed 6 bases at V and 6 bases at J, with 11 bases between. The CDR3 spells CASSLRDQTQYF. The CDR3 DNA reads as TGTGCCAGCAGCCTGAGGGATCAGACCCAGTACTTC.

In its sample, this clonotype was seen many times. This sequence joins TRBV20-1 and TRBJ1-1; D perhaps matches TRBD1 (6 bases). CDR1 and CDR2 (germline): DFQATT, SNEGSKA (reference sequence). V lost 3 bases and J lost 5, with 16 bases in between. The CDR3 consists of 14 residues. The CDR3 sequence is CSASKGGPRTEAFF. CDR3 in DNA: TGCAGTGCTAGCAAGGGGGGCCCGCGGACTGAAGCTTTCTTT.

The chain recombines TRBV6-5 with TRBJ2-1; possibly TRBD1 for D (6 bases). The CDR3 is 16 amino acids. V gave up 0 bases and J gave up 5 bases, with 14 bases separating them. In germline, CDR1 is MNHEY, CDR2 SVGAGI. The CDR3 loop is CASSYSQGRSHNEQFF. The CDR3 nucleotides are TGTGCCAGCAGTTACTCACAGGGAAGAAGCCACAATGAGCAGTTCTTC.

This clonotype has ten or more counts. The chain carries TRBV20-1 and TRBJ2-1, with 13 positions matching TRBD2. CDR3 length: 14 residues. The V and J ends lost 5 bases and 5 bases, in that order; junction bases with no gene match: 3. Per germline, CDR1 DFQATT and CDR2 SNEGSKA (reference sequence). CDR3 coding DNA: TGCAGTGCTGGACTAGCGGGAGACCACAATGAGCAGTTCTTC. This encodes CSAGLAGDHNEQFF.

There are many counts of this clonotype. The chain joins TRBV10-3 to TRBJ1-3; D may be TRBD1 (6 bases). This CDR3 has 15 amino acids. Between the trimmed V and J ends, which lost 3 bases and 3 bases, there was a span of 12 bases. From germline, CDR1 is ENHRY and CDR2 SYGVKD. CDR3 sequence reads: CAISDWGAGGNTIYF. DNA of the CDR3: TGTGCCATCAGTGACTGGGGGGCCGGTGGAAACACCATATATTTT.

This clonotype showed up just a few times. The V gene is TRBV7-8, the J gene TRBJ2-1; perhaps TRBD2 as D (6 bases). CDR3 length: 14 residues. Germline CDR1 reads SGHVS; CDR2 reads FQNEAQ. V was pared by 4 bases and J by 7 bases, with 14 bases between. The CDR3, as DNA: TGTGCCAGCAGCTCCGGGACTCTCCCTAATGAGCAGTTCTTC. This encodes CASSSGTLPNEQFF.

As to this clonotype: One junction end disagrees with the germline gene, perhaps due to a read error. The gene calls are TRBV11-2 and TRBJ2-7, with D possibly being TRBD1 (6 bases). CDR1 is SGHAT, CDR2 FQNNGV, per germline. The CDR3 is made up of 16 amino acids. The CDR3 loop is CASNLGRQVLSYEQYF. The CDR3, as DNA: TGTGCCAGCAACTTAGGGAGACAGGTTCTCTCCTACGAGCAGTACTTC.

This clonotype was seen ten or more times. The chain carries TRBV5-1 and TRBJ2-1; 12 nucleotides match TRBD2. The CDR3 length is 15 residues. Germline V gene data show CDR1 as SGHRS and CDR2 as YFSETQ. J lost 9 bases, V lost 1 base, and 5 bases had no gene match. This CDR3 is CASSLWLAGGGEQFF. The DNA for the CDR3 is TGCGCCAGCAGCTTGTGGCTAGCGGGAGGGGGTGAGCAGTTCTTC.

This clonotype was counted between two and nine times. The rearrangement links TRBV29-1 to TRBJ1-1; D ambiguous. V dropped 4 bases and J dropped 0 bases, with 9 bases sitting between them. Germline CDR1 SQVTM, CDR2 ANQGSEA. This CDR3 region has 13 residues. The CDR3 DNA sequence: TGCAGCGTTGTTAGGCAGTTGAACACTGAAGCTTTCTTT. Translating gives CSVVRQLNTEAFF.

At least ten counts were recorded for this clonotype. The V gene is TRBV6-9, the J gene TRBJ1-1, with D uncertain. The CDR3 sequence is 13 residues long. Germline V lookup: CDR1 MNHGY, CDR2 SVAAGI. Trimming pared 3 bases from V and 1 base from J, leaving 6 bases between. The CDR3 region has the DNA TGTGCCAGCAGTTACTGGGGGAACACTGAAGCTTTCTTT. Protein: CASSYWGNTEAFF.

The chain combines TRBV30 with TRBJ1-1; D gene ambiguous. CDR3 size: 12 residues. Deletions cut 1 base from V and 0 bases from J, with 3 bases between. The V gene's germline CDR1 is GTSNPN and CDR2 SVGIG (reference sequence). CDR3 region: CAWSDMNTEAFF. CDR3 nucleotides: TGTGCCTGGAGTGACATGAACACTGAAGCTTTCTTT.

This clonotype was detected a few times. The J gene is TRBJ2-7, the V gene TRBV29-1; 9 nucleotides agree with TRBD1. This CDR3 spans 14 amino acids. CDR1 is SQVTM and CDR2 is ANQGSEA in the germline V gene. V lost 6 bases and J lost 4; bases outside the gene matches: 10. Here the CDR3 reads CSVLPGTGNYEQYF. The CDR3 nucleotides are TGCAGCGTCCTTCCCGGGACAGGGAATTACGAGCAGTACTTC.

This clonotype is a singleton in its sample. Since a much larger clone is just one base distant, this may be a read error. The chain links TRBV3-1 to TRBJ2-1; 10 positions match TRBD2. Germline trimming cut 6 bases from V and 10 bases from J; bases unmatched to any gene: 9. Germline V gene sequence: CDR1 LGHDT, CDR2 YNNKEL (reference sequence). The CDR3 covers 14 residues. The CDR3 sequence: CASRPAGGPYEQFF. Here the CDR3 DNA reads TGTGCCAGCAGGCCAGCGGGAGGGCCCTACGAGCAGTTCTTC.

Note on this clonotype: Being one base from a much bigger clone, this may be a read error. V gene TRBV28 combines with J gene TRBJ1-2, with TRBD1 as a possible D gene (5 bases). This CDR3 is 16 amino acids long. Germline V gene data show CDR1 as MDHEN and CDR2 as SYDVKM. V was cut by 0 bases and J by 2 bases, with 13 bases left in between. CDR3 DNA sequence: TGTGCCAGCAGTTTATGCCCGACCGCAGGGAACTATGGCTACACCTTC. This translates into CASSLCPTAGNYGYTF.

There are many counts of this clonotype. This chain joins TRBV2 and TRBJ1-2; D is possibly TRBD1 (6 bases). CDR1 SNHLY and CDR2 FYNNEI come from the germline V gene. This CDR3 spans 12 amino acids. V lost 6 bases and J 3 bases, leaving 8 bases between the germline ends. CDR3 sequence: CASRDSDYGYTF. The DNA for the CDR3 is TGTGCCAGCAGGGACAGTGACTATGGCTACACCTTC.

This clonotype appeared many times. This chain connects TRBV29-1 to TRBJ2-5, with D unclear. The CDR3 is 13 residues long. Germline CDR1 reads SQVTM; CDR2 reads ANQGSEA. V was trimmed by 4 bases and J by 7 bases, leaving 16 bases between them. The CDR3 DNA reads TGCAGCGTTGCGGACCTAGTTGTTGTGACCCAGTACTTC. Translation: CSVADLVVVTQYF. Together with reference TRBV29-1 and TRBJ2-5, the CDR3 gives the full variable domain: SAVISQKPSRDICQRGTSLTIQCQVDSQVTMMFWYRQQPGQSLTLIATANQGSEATYESGFVIDKFPISRPNLTFSTLTVSNMSPEDSSIYLCSVADLVVVTQYFGPGTRLLVL.

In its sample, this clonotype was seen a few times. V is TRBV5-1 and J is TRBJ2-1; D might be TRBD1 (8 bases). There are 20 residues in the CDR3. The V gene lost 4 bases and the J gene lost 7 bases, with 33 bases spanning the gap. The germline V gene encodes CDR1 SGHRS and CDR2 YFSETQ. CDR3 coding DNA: TGCGCCAGCAGCCCTGGGGCAGGGGGCCTGGGGAGGGGAAATCCTAATGAGCAGTTCTTC. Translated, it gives CASSPGAGGLGRGNPNEQFF. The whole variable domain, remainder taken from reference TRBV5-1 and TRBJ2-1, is KAGVTQTPRYLIKTRGQQVTLSCSPISGHRSVSWYQQTPGQGLQFLFEYFSETQRNKGNFPGRFSGRQFSNSRSEMNVSTLELGDSALYLCASSPGAGGLGRGNPNEQFFGPGTRLTVL.